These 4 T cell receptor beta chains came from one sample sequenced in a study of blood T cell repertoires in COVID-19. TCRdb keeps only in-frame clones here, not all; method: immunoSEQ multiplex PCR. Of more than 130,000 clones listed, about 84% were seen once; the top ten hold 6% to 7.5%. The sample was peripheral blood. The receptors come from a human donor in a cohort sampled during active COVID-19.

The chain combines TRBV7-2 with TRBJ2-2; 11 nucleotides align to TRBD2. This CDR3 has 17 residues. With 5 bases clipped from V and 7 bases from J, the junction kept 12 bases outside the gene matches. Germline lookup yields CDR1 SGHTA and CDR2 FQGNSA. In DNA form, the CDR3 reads TGTGCCAGCAGCCCCCCGCGTGGCCTAGCGGGGGGCGGGGAGCTGTTTTTT. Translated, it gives CASSPPRGLAGGGELFF.

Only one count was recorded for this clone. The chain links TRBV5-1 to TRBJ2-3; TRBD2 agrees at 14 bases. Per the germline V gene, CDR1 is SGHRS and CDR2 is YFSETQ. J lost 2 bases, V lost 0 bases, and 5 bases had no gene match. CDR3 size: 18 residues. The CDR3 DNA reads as TGCGCCAGCAGCTTGGCCGGACTAGCGGGGGGTACCACAGATACGCAGTATTTT. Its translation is CASSLAGLAGGTTDTQYF.

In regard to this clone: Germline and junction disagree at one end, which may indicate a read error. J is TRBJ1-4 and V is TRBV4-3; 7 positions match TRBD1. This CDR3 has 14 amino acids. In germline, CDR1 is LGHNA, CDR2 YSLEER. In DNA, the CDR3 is TGCGCCAGCAGCCCCACCTCCTTACAGGGGCCGATTCTTTTT. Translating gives CASSPTSLQGPILF.

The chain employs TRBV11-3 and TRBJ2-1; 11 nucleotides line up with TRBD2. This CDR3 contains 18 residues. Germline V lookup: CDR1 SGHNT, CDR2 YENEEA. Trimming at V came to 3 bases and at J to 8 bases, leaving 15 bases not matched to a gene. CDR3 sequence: CASSLGGWGLAVIYEQFF. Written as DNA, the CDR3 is TGTGCCAGCAGCTTGGGCGGATGGGGACTAGCGGTTATATATGAGCAGTTCTTC.